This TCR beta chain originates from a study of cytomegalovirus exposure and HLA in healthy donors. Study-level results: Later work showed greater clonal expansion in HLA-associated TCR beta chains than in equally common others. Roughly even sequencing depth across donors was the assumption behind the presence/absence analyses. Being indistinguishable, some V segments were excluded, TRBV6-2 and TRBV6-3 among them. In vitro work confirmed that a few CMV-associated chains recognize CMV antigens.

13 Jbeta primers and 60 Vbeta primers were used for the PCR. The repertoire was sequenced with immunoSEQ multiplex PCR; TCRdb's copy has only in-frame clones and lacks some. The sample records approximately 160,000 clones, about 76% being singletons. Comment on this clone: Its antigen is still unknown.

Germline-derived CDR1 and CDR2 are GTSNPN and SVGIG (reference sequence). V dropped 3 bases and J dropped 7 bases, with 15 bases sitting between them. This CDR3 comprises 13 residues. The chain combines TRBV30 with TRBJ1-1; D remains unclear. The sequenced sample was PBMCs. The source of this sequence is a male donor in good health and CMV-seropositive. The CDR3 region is CAWSRPPNYEAFF. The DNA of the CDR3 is TGTGCCTGGAGCCGACCCCCTAACTATGAAGCTTTCTTT.